This is a list of T cell receptor beta chains from one sample in a study of T cells after posttransplantation cyclophosphamide. Measured with immunoSEQ multiplex PCR; TCRdb has only the in-frame clones, and not every one. This sample carries around 12,000 clones, none of them present only once. The material was PBMCs, obtained after allogeneic stem cell transplant with posttransplant cyclophosphamide. All receptors derive from a female patient aged 40-50 years who received an allogeneic stem cell transplant from a related donor, was CMV-positive, and had acute GVHD only. Some T cells may be supplied by the graft donor. The CDR3 runs from the conserved cysteine through the conserved F or W. Fields, in order: clone size, D gene, V gene, J gene, CDR3 DNA, CDR3 protein. A D gene is named only where the DNA matches it firmly. A row's size may be missing; if present it is once, few, many or a size class.

many	TRBD2	TRBV10-3	TRBJ2-3	TGTGCCATCGGGGGACTAGCCACAGATACGCAGTATTTT	CAIGGLATDTQYF
many	TRBD2	TRBV5-1	TRBJ2-5	TGCGCCAGCAGCTTGGATGGGGGGGGAGAGACCCAGTACTTC	CASSLDGGGETQYF
many	.	TRBV4-3	TRBJ1-4	TGCGCCAGCAGCCAAGGGACACAGGGTATATCCGAAAAACTGTTTTTT	CASSQGTQGISEKLFF
many	.	TRBV11-2	TRBJ2-6	TGTGCCAGCAGCCCTCTTACCCAGAGGGCCTCTGGGGCCAACGTCCTGACTTTC	CASSPLTQRASGANVLTF
many	TRBD2	TRBV2	TRBJ2-1	TGTGCCACCCTCCGGACTAGCGGGGGATACAATGAGCAGTTCTTC	CATLRTSGGYNEQFF
many	TRBD1	TRBV4-1	TRBJ2-6	TGCGCCAGCAGCCCTACCTGGACAGGGGATGCCTCTGGGGCCAACGTCCTGACTTTC	CASSPTWTGDASGANVLTF
few	.	TRBV7-2	TRBJ1-2	TGTGCCAGCAGTCCACAAGTTAACTATGGCTACACCTTC	CASSPQVNYGYTF
many	.	TRBV7-9	TRBJ1-1	TGTGCCAGCAGCTTAGTTCGGGGTTTCGACACTGAAGCTTTCTTT	CASSLVRGFDTEAFF
.	TRBD1	TRBV9	TRBJ2-3	TGTGCCAGCAGCGTAGAGGAGACAGGGCTAAATTCAGATACGCAGTATTTT	CASSVEETGLNSDTQYF
many	TRBD2	TRBV27	TRBJ2-7	TGTGCCAGCAGTCGCCTACTAGCGGGGGGGCACTACGAGCAGTACTTC	CASSRLLAGGHYEQYF
many	TRBD2	TRBV10-3	TRBJ2-1	TGTGCCTCCCTGGGGGGGGGACGTACAAATGAGCAGTTCTTC	CASLGGGRTNEQFF
many	.	TRBV13	TRBJ1-4	TGTGCCAGCAGCTTCGACAGGCGAACTAATGAAAAACTGTTTTTT	CASSFDRRTNEKLFF
many	TRBD1	TRBV5-4	TRBJ2-3	TGTGCCAGCAGCTTGGGACAGGGGGCCAGCACAGATACGCAGTATTTT	CASSLGQGASTDTQYF
many	TRBD2	TRBV10-2	TRBJ2-1	TGCGCCAGCAGGGCAACTAGCGGGGGTTACAATGAGCAGTTCTTC	CASRATSGGYNEQFF
many	TRBD1	TRBV19	TRBJ2-2	TGTGCCAGTAGTTTCCCCGGGACAGAGAACACCGGGGAGCTGTTTTTT	CASSFPGTENTGELFF
many	.	TRBV7-2	TRBJ2-5	TGTGCCAGCACCCGTTTAGGGCTAGGGAGGCAAGAGACCCAGTACTTC	CASTRLGLGRQETQYF
many	.	TRBV5-1	TRBJ1-2	TGCGCCAGCAGCTTTTCACGCGTGACGGGGGATGGCTACACCTTC	CASSFSRVTGDGYTF
few	.	TRBV18	TRBJ2-7	TGTGCCAGCTCACCACCGGAGACTGGTGTTTACGAGCAGTACTTC	CASSPPETGVYEQYF
many	TRBD2	TRBV4-1	TRBJ2-1	TGCGCCAGCGGTCGTCCAACTAGCGGGGGGGCCCGGGATGAGCAGTTCTTC	CASGRPTSGGARDEQFF
many	.	TRBV11-2	TRBJ1-1	TGTGCCAGCAGCACCCCACAGGTCACTGAAGCTTTCTTT	CASSTPQVTEAFF
many	.	TRBV19	TRBJ2-7	TGTGCCAGTAGTATGGAGTCGACAGGAACCTACGAGCAGTACTTC	CASSMESTGTYEQYF
many	TRBD1	TRBV2	TRBJ1-1	TGTGCCAGCAGTGAGGACAGGGGGCTGAACACTGAAGCTTTCTTT	CASSEDRGLNTEAFF
.	TRBD2	TRBV27	TRBJ2-5	TGTGCCAGCAGTCTACCGGGGGGGGAGACCCAGTACTTC	CASSLPGGETQYF
many	.	TRBV19	TRBJ2-4	TGTGCCAGTAATGGAGGGGACAGACGAAACATTCAGTACTTC	CASNGGDRRNIQYF
many	.	TRBV5-6	TRBJ1-5	TGTGCCAGCAGTCTGGCGGGAGGGGGCAATCAGCCCCAGCATTTT	CASSLAGGGNQPQHF
few	TRBD1	TRBV29-1	TRBJ1-2	TGCAGCGTTGGAGGGGCCGACAGGGACCTGAACTATGGCTACACCTTC	CSVGGADRDLNYGYTF
many	TRBD2	TRBV28	TRBJ2-3	TGTGCCAGCATCCGGGGACTAGCGGGCCCACCTTGGTTAGATACGCAGTATTTT	CASIRGLAGPPWLDTQYF
many	.	TRBV12-2	TRBJ2-1	TGTGCAAGTCGCGACCCTAGCGGGGTGTACAATGAGCAGTTCTTC	CASRDPSGVYNEQFF
many	.	TRBV7-2	TRBJ2-3	TGTGCCAGCAGCTTCCCTAACACAGATACGCAGTATTTT	CASSFPNTDTQYF
many	.	TRBV6-5	TRBJ2-5	TGTGCCAGCAGTTACTCGAATTACGGACAGCAAGAGACCCAGTACTTC	CASSYSNYGQQETQYF
many	TRBD1	TRBV7-6	TRBJ1-2	TGTGCCAGCAGCGACCGACAGGGTGACTATGGCTACACCTTC	CASSDRQGDYGYTF
many	TRBD1	TRBV27	TRBJ1-4	TGTGCCAGCAGTTTCGGACAGGCTAATGAAAAACTGTTTTTT	CASSFGQANEKLFF
many	TRBD2	TRBV10-3	TRBJ2-1	TGTGCCATCAGTGACCCTAGCGGGGGGCGGGGCGAGCAGTTCTTC	CAISDPSGGRGEQFF
many	TRBD1	TRBV19	TRBJ2-3	TGTGCCAGTAGTATACAGGGACAGGGGAGCACAGATACGCAGTATTTT	CASSIQGQGSTDTQYF
many	.	TRBV10-3	TRBJ1-2	TGTGCCATCAGTGTTTCTCAGGGTAATGGCTACACCTTC	CAISVSQGNGYTF
many	.	TRBV11-3	TRBJ2-3	TGTGCCAGCAGCTTCAGGGGGGATAACACAGATACGCAGTATTTT	CASSFRGDNTDTQYF
many	.	TRBV5-6	TRBJ1-2	TGTGCCAGCAGCTTGACACAGGCGAACTATGGCTACACCTTC	CASSLTQANYGYTF
many	.	TRBV6-5	TRBJ1-1	TGTGCCAGCAGTTACTCGACAGGTCTCATGAACACTGAAGCTTTCTTT	CASSYSTGLMNTEAFF
.	.	TRBV7-2	TRBJ2-3	TGTGCCAGCAGCTTTTCGGGGGGCGATACGCAGTATTTT	CASSFSGGDTQYF
many	.	TRBV6-5	TRBJ2-2	TGTGCCAGCAGTTACCAGAACACCGGGGAGCTGTTTTTT	CASSYQNTGELFF
many	TRBD1	TRBV30	TRBJ2-2	TGTGCCTGGAGTGTAGGGGGCAGCACCGGGGAGCTGTTTTTT	CAWSVGGSTGELFF
few	TRBD1	TRBV6-5	TRBJ2-5	TGTGCCAGCAGCCGCGACAGGGGGGAGACCCAGTACTTC	CASSRDRGETQYF
many	TRBD1	TRBV10-3	TRBJ2-1	TGTGCCATCAGTGAGTCCTACCGGACAGGGAATGAGCAGTTCTTC	CAISESYRTGNEQFF
many	.	TRBV10-3	TRBJ1-6	TGTGCCATCAGGCAGGGGTACGGTTCACCCCTCCACTTT	CAIRQGYGSPLHF
many	.	TRBV2	TRBJ1-2	TGTGCCAGCAGTGTTAACAGGGCCGGTAACTATGGCTACACCTTC	CASSVNRAGNYGYTF
many	.	TRBV4-1	TRBJ1-1	TGCGCCAGCAGCCCGCCCCAGGGTTGGACTGAAGCTTTCTTT	CASSPPQGWTEAFF
.	TRBD2	TRBV18	TRBJ2-5	TGTGCCAGCTCACCACCGACTCGGCTAGCGGCAGAGACCCAGTACTTC	CASSPPTRLAAETQYF
many	TRBD1	TRBV11-3	TRBJ1-1	TGTGCCAGCAGCTTTGGGCAGGGGGTCACTGAAGCTTTCTTT	CASSFGQGVTEAFF
many	TRBD2	TRBV19	TRBJ2-5	TGTGCCAGTACCGGGCCGGGAGGGGAGACCCAGTACTTC	CASTGPGGETQYF
many	.	TRBV10-2	TRBJ1-1	TGCGCCAGCGGACCCGGGGGAGGAACTGAAGCTTTCTTT	CASGPGGGTEAFF
many	.	TRBV19	TRBJ2-2	TGTGCCAGTAGTATCGGCGGGCGTAGCACCGGGGAGCTGTTTTTT	CASSIGGRSTGELFF